The T cell receptor (beta chain) under discussion was sequenced for a study of tumor-infiltrating lymphocytes in primary liver carcinoma. Overall study results and limits: With p = 0.039, the top-250-clone fraction in tumors significantly exceeded that in blood. Tumor-blood pairs (like tumor-adjacent pairs) overlapped less than tumor region pairs did.

The authors made TCR beta cDNA from 450 to 600 ng total RNA with a constant-region primer. Generation of the TCR beta libraries relied on three nested multiplex PCR rounds using slightly modified ARM-PCR. Both of the initial two PCR rounds ran for around 9 cycles and employed TRBV1-TRBV30 forward primers alongside a C-beta reverse primer. TCRdb recomputed calls from the multiplex PCR reads with MiXCR, one row per CDR3 protein. The sample consists of 100,000 to 120,000 distinct CDR3 sequences, roughly four fifths of them appearing once. The germline V and J ends were trimmed by 4 bases and 2 bases, with 11 bases remaining between them. The CDR3 length is 15 residues. Germline values: CDR1 SGHTA, CDR2 FQGNSA. Unsorted bulk tissue, roughly 19-33 mg of it, served as the source for co-extraction of RNA and DNA. This clonotype was counted a single time. What it recognizes is unknown. Lacking the conserved final phenylalanine or tryptophan, this CDR3 likely reflects a read error.

The gene calls are TRBV7-2 and TRBJ2-2; unclear D gene. Source material: liver tumor tissue from sampling region 3. Subset described: tumor region T3, left-lateral pole. This clonotype originated in a man aged 40-50 years with primary liver carcinoma and hepatitis B virus infection. In DNA form, the CDR3 reads TGTGCCAGCAGCTCATTATCTGTTAACACCGGGGAGCTGTTTTAT. It codes for CASSSLSVNTGELFY.